One T cell receptor (beta chain) is described in this entry. This clone was seen just once. No antigen is known for it. One base away there is no much larger clone; base qualities are not given. This sample stems from a study of blood T cell repertoires in COVID-19 (dated by TCRdb to 2018 to 2021). About the full investigation: Samples covering the acute and convalescent phases of COVID-19 were provided by collaborators in the United States, Italy and Spain. Nearly every sample came with metadata listing a de-identified subject ID, COVID-19 status, age in years and sex. The samples were drawn from two sources: the first 160 participants of the ongoing ImmuneRACE study, and 950 to 1,500 subjects contributed by 6 global collaborators. The dataset comprised deeply sampled blood TCRbeta repertoires from subjects exposed to, actively infected with, or recovered from COVID-19. The prospective study material was composed of cDNA or gDNA derived from T cells, B-cell-depleted T cells, or PBMCs. Where available, HLA class I and class II types were obtained from metadata supplied by the sample provider rather than from assay-based typing. A freely available public database, intended as a resource for researchers studying the immune response to SARS-CoV-2, is where the repertoires were released. The study at large found these results: The quantity of clinical and demographic metadata differed by source and by participant and was supplied without curation.

A distance of 3 bases separates the germline ends of V and J, which lose 2 bases and 5 bases respectively. The CDR3 contains 11 residues, cysteine and phenylalanine counted. Here the CDR3 DNA is all that survives: 33 bases in frame from base 1. CDR1 and CDR2, per the germline V gene (reference sequence), are WNHNN and SYGVQD. TCRbeta CDR3 regions were amplified from genomic DNA by means of the immunoSEQ Assay, a bias-controlled multiplex PCR. Turning to the authors' computational methods: The number of nucleated cells in each sample was estimated from the amplification of reference gene primers within the assay. To quantify the absolute abundance of each unique TCRbeta CDR3 rearrangement, sequence reads were collapsed and filtered. Productive Simpson clonality was computed per sample as the square root of Simpson's diversity index over productive rearrangements. Held by TCRdb, this immuneACCESS table contains in-frame sequences only and omits some clones. Under half of the omission traces to an unresolved V gene where checked; the cause of the rest is unknown. V, J and clone size are those of that table, while D and trimming were read from the DNA. The sample data list roughly 240,000 clones, and approximately 85% of these were observed just once. Jointly, the top ten make up 5% to 6% of the sample.

At one collaborating source in Seattle, patients were enrolled during active infection and were followed longitudinally through the course of disease. Each collaborating institution followed its own protocols to collect whole blood in K2EDTA tubes. Collaborator samples were shipped for TCRbeta analysis as frozen whole blood, isolated PBMCs, or DNA extracted from either sample type. The source material was peripheral blood. The TCR sequence derives from a woman older than 75 with COVID-19, enrolled during active disease. The chain is encoded by TRBV10-1 joined to TRBJ2-5, with the D gene too uncertain to name. The CDR3 protein: CASSEQETQYF. The DNA is TGCGCCAGCAGTGAGCAGGAGACCCAGTACTTC.